This TCR beta chain was captured in a study of T cells in Graves' hyperthyroidism and ophthalmopathy (dated by TCRdb to between 2019 and 2020). With respect to the entire study: Peripheral blood samples were taken at initial diagnosis, before any treatment was given. To identify TCR V-J signatures that set the groups apart, the researchers used a discovery cohort of about a hundred patients, made up of around 42 with Graves' ophthalmopathy and 57 with stable Graves' hyperthyroidism. Prospective prediction of ophthalmopathy was tested in an independent validation cohort consisting of 18 to 20 hyperthyroidism patients and some 16 patients who later progressed to ophthalmopathy. For training and testing, the 80 to 100 patients in the discovery cohort were randomly divided in a 7:3 ratio. The study also compared thyroid tissue and blood T-cell repertoires from over 5 Graves' hyperthyroidism patients. Following sampling, methimazole starting at 30 mg daily was given to hyperthyroidism patients, and high-dose intravenous methylprednisolone was given to ophthalmopathy patients. TCR Vbeta CDR3 sequencing of 140 or so peripheral blood samples (more than 40 ophthalmopathy, 75 to 80 hyperthyroidism and approximately 17 progressor patients) is reported in the paper. The paper as a whole reports these results and caveats: In validation, the model predicted progression to ophthalmopathy a median of 6.5 months before onset, with over 60% sensitivity and about 72% specificity. Blood samples also contained most of the expanded thyroid clonotypes (frequency above 0.001), which suggests that blood repertoires may reflect thyroid immune responses. In cross-validation, a model built on a 13 V-J signature told ophthalmopathy apart from stable hyperthyroidism with over 85% sensitivity and approximately 81% specificity, and in testing the same model reached 80%/75%. No statistical method was used to fix the sample size in advance, and group allocation was not hidden from the investigators.

Amplification of TCR beta CDR3 regions was carried out from RNA transcripts. A first-round RT-PCR of the TCR CDR3 used the HTBI primer set with the Qiagen OneStep RT-PCR kit. The libraries were constructed in a second round of multiplex PCR and then size-selected and purified. Libraries were sequenced paired-end with 100 bp reads on an Illumina HiSeq2000. In the authors' own workflow: SOAPnuke was used to process the raw data, with reads discarded if the reads contained adapters or uncalled bases, had a mean Phred below 15, or lacked an exact constant-primer or identifier match. COPE v1.2.5 was used to merge high-quality paired reads, and clonotypes were defined as unique nucleotide sequences. MiTCR v1.1 was used to align the clonotypes against IMGT TRBV, TRBD and TRBJ reference segments. Only V-J combinations with frequency above 0.0001, covering 99% to 99.2% of repertoires, were analysed. The TCS score was defined as the ratio of F50 (clonal expansion) to E x V (chaos), calculated using BLOSUM62-based TCRdist between CDR3 peptides within each V-J. Welch's t-statistics and random forest reduced around 550 V-J features to 10 to 15, which were used in a naive Bayes classifier (R e1071). The Morisita-Horn index was used to measure how similar the thyroid and blood repertoires were. TCRdb handled the public reads itself, with Q25 trimming in fastp and clone calling in MiXCR, and kept productive beta chains. Rows are combined by CDR3 protein, so each entry shows the most common genes and DNA. In this record, the V and J calls reflect TCRdb's handling and not the investigators' own analysis. In this sample the table shows about 840,000 distinct CDR3 sequences, 38% of which occur a single time. Approximately 8.7% of the sample goes to the ten largest clones.

On this clonotype itself: Its target antigen remains unknown. Nothing much larger sits one base from this clone, and base qualities are not available.

Stable Graves' hyperthyroidism was defined as the absence of progression to ophthalmopathy over 18 months of follow-up. Hyperthyroidism patients were newly diagnosed, had a disease duration of under 2 months, and were aged 18 to 65 years. Exclusion was applied to patients with uncontrolled infections, other autoimmune diseases, pregnancy or lactation. Diagnoses were based on clinical symptoms, serum thyroxine and TRAb, thyroid ultrasound and orbital computed tomography. PBMCs were separated from 8 to 10 ml of fresh peripheral blood using Ficoll-Paque density gradient centrifugation. Total RNA was extracted with Trizol reagent, and quality was checked on an Agilent 2100 Bioanalyzer. V lost 7 bases and J lost 4 bases, and the count of bases not matched to a germline gene is 5. Looking up the germline V gene yields CDR1 SQVTM and CDR2 ANQGSEA. Including cysteine and phenylalanine, the CDR3 has 12 amino acids. CDR3 DNA only is kept here, 36 bases in frame from base 1.

Sample: blood. The origin of this receptor is a man younger than 35 with Graves' hyperthyroidism. Recombination linked TRBV29-1 to TRBJ1-2; TRBD1 lines up with 8 middle nucleotides. Read as DNA, the sequence is TGCAGCGGCGGGACAGGAACCTATGGCTACACCTTC. Translated, this is CSGGTGTYGYTF.